This record looks at one T cell receptor beta chain sequence and its context. The sample holds a few counts of this clone. Its antigen has not been determined. No much larger clonotype is one base removed from it; base qualities were not supplied. TCRbeta CDR3 regions were amplified from genomic DNA by means of the immunoSEQ Assay, a bias-controlled multiplex PCR. The published analysis was carried out like this. Nucleated cell counts per sample were estimated from amplification of reference gene primers within the assay. To quantify the absolute abundance of each unique TCRbeta CDR3 rearrangement, sequence reads were collapsed and filtered. For each sample, productive Simpson clonality was calculated by taking the square root of Simpson's diversity index across productive rearrangements. TCRdb stores this immuneACCESS table with in-frame sequences only. Part of the clones is absent; in the studies checked, under half of the shortfall reflects unresolved V genes, and no reason is known for the rest. That table is the source of V, J and clone size, and D and trimming were worked out from the DNA. Here the sample has 55,000 to 65,000 clones; about nine tenths occur a single time. The ten largest clones capture more than 13% of the sample.

Each collaborating institution followed its own protocols to collect whole blood in K2EDTA tubes. Collaborator samples were shipped for TCRbeta analysis as frozen whole blood, isolated PBMCs, or DNA extracted from either sample type. Trimming leaves V shorter by 3 bases and J shorter by 5 bases, with the junction holding 10 bases beyond the gene matches. CDR1 and CDR2 were assigned from the germline V gene (reference sequence) as DFQATT and SNEGSKA. From cysteine to phenylalanine, the CDR3 is 16 amino acids long. Only the CDR3 portion is preserved as DNA: 48 bases, with reading frame beginning at the first base. The data belong to a study of blood T cell repertoires in COVID-19 (dated by TCRdb to 2020 to 2021). About the full investigation: Collaborator samples came from the United States, Italy and Spain and covered acute and convalescent phases of COVID-19. The repertoires were released in a freely available public database meant as a resource for research on the immune response to SARS-CoV-2. HLA class I and class II types, where available, came from metadata supplied by the sample provider rather than from assay-based typing. The samples were drawn from the first 160 participants of the ongoing ImmuneRACE study and from over 950 subjects provided by 6 global collaborators. Deeply sampled blood TCRbeta repertoires from subjects exposed to, actively infected with, or recovered from COVID-19 were included in the dataset. The prospective study material was composed of cDNA or gDNA derived from T cells, B-cell-depleted T cells, or PBMCs. A de-identified subject ID, COVID-19 status, age in years and sex were almost always included in the sample metadata.

Points the paper makes about the study in general: How much clinical and demographic metadata was included differed by source and by participant, and the metadata was provided uncurated.

The receptor's source is a woman aged 55-70 years with active COVID-19. The chain couples TRBV20-1 to TRBJ2-1, with TRBD1 matching 10 junction bases. The specimen sequenced was peripheral blood. The CDR3 here reads CSASLMTGGGNNEQFF. The bases read TGCAGTGCTAGTCTCATGACAGGGGGCGGTAACAATGAGCAGTTCTTC.